This TCR beta chain was observed in a study of shared clonotypes between healthy human individuals. About the study: The donor pool was made up of a couple of women and a few men aged 18 to 49. Researchers assigned three CD4 naive, three CD4 memory, two CD8 naive and one CD8 memory plate to each donor. General observations from the study: Memory subsets generally showed smaller estimated richness than naive subsets did.

This clone was recorded once. Its target is not known. The CDR3 contains 18 residues. Trimming took off 2 bases at V and 0 bases at J, with 20 bases between the two ends. Germline V gene data show CDR1 as WNHNN and CDR2 as SYGVQD (reference sequence). Method: immunoSEQ multiplex PCR; TCRdb's copy keeps in-frame clones and lacks some. The sample has over a million clones, more than 75% seen once. The chain carries TRBV10-1 and TRBJ2-7; tentative D call: TRBD2 (6 bases). This TCR was sampled from a man younger than 35 in good health. Some clones in this sample may be carry-over from other donors' samples. The sample comprised memory CD4+ T cells from PBMCs. Subset indicated: CD45RA-negative fraction. The CDR3 DNA reads as TGCGCCAGCAGTGAGAAACGGATAGCGGATAGGGTCTCCTACGAGCAGTACTTC. Protein: CASSEKRIADRVSYEQYF.